The clone carrying this TCR beta chain was observed a single time. Its antigen is as yet unknown. Other DNA sequences of this sample code for an identical CDR3. Repertoires were generated with immunoSEQ multiplex PCR, while TCRdb's copy carries only in-frame clones and drops some. The sample lists millions of clones, around 95% occurring once. The CDR3 covers 13 residues. The V gene lost 2 bases and the J gene lost 1 base, with 5 bases spanning the gap. Per germline, CDR1 SEHNR and CDR2 FQNEAQ (reference sequence). The data stem from a study of shared clonotypes between healthy human individuals. Study details: Contributing individuals were two females and a few males aged 18 to 49. Study-wide results and caveats: Some naive CD4 clonotypes, roughly 5%, turned up in common across several donors.

J is TRBJ2-5 and V is TRBV7-9, with unresolved D. The source of this sequence is a man younger than 35 in good health. Sequencing input: naive CD4+ T cells sorted from blood. Indicated subset: CD45RA+ positively selected. CDR3 protein: CASSLLGQETQYF. The CDR3, as DNA: TGTGCCAGCAGCTTACTAGGCCAAGAGACCCAGTACTTC.